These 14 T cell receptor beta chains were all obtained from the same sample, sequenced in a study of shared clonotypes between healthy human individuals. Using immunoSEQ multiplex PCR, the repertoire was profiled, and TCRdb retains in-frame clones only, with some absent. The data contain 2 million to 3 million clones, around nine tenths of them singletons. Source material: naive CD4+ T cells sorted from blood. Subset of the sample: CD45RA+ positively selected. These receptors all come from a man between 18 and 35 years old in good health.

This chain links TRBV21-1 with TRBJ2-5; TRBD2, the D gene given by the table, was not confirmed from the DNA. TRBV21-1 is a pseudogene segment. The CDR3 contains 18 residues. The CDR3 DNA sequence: TGTGCCAGCAGCAAAGGGCCAACTAGGAGGTTGCGGCAAGAGACCCAGTACTTC. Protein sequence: CASSKGPTRRLRQETQYF.

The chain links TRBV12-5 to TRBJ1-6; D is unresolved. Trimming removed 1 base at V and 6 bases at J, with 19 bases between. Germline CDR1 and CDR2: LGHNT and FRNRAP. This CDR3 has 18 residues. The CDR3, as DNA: TGTGCTAGTGGTTTGGACCTTCCGGAGGCCTTTATTAATTCACCCCTCCACTTT. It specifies CASGLDLPEAFINSPLHF.

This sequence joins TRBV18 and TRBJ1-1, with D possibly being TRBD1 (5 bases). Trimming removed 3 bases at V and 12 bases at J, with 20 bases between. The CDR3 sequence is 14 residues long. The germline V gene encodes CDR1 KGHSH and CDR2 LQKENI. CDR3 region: CASSPGASSPASFF. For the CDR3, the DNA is TGTGCCAGCTCACCCGGGGCCAGCTCACCGGCATCTTTCTTT.

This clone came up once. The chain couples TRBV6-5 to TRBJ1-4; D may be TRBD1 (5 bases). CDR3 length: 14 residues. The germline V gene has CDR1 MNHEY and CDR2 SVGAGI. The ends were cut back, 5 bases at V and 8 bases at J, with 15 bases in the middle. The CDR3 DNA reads TGTGCCAGCAGTCCCATCGGGGGTCGGGAAAAACTGTTTTTT. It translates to CASSPIGGREKLFF.

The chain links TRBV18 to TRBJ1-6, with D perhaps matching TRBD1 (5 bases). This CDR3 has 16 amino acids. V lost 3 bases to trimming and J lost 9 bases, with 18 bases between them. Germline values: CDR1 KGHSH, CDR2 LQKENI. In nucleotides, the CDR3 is TGTGCCAGCTCACCGGGGACGCAGGCCGGGGTTTCACCCCTCCACTTT. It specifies CASSPGTQAGVSPLHF.

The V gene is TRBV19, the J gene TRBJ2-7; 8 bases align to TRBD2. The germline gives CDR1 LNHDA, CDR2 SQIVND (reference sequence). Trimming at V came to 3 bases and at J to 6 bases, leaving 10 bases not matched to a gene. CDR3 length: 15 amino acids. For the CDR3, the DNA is TGTGCCAGTAGTATGGGAAGCGGGAGAGTGACCGAGCAGTACTTC. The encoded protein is CASSMGSGRVTEQYF.

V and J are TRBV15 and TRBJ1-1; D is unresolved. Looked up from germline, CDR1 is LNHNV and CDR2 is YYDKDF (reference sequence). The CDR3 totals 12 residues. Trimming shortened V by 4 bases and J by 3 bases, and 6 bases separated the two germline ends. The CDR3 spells CATSTWDTEAFF. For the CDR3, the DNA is TGTGCCACCAGCACTTGGGACACTGAAGCTTTCTTT.

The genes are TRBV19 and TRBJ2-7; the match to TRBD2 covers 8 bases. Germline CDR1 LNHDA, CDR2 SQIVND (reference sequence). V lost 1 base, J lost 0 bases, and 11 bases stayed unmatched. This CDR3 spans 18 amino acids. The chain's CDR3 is CASSIVSGAGGPSYEQYF. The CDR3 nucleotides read TGTGCCAGTAGTATAGTGTCTGGGGCGGGAGGCCCCTCCTACGAGCAGTACTTC. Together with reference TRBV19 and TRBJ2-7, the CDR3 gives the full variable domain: DGGITQSPKYLFRKEGQNVTLSCEQNLNHDAMYWYRQDPGQGLRLIYYSQIVNDFQKGDIAEGYSVSREKKESFPLTVTSAQKNPTAFYLCASSIVSGAGGPSYEQYFGPGTRLTVT.

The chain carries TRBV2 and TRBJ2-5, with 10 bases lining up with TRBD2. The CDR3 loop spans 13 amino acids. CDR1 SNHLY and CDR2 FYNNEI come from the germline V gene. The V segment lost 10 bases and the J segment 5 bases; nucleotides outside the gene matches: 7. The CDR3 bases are TGTGCCACCCTAGCGGGAGTGTACGAGACCCAGTACTTC. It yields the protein CATLAGVYETQYF. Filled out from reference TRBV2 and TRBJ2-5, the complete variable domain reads EPEVTQTPSHQVTQMGQEVILRCVPISNHLYFYWYRQILGQKVEFLVSFYNNEISEKSEIFDDQFSVERPDGSNFTLKIRSTKLEDSAMYFCATLAGVYETQYFGPGTRLLVL.

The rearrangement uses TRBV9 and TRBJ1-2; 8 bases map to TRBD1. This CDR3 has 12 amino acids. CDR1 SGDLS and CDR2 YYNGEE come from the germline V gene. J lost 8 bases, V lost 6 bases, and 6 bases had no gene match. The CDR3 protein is CASTPWTGGYTF. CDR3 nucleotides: TGTGCCAGCACCCCTTGGACAGGGGGCTACACCTTC.

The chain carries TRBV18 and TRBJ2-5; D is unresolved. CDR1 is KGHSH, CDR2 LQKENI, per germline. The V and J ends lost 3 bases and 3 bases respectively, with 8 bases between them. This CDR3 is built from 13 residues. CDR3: CASSPQSKETQYF. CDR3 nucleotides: TGTGCCAGCTCACCTCAGTCAAAAGAGACCCAGTACTTC.

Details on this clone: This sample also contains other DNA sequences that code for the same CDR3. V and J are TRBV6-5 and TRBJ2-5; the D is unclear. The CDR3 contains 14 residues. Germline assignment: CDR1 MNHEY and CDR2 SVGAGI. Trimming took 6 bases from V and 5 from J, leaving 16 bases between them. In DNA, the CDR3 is TGTGCCAGCAGCTATCTAGTTGGCGGCGAGACCCAGTACTTC. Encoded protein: CASSYLVGGETQYF.

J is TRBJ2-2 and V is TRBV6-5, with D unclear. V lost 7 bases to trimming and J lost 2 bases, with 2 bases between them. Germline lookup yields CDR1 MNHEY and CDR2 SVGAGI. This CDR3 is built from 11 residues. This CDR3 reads CASTNTGELFF. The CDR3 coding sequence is TGTGCCAGCACCAACACCGGGGAGCTGTTTTTT.

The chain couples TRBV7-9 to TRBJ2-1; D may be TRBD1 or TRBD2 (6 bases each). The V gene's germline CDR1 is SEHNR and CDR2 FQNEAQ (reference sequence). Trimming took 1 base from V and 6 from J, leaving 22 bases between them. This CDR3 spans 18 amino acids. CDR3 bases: TGTGCCAGCAGCTTAGGTCTAGGGGGGTCTTTTAGTATCAATGAGCAGTTCTTC. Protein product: CASSLGLGGSFSINEQFF.